This T cell receptor (beta chain) was observed in a study of blood T cell repertoires in COVID-19. Study information: The study drew acute and convalescent COVID-19 samples from the United States, Italy and Spain.

In the original analysis: For nucleated cells, counts were estimated from reference gene primer amplification. Using immunoSEQ multiplex PCR, the repertoire was profiled, and TCRdb retains in-frame clones only, with some absent. For V, J and clone size, that table is used; D and trimming come from the DNA. The sample yields roughly 180,000 clones, about 88% seen once. This CDR3 region has 13 residues. Trimming took off 0 bases at V and 8 bases at J, with 10 bases between the two ends. Germline lookup yields CDR1 MNHEY and CDR2 SVGAGI. The chain couples TRBV6-5 to TRBJ1-1; D is perhaps TRBD1 (6 bases). The sample was peripheral blood. This sequence was found in a man in his sixties or seventies with active or convalescent COVID-19. In DNA, the CDR3 is TGTGCCAGCAGTTACTCGACAGGCGTCGAAGCTTTCTTT. The encoded protein is CASSYSTGVEAFF.